This TCR beta chain is drawn from a study of blood T cells in healthy people across ages. Findings and caveats of the study: Any conclusive comparison of naive versus antigen-experienced cells was prevented by using unsorted PBMCs.

The germline V gene has CDR1 LGHNA and CDR2 YSLEER. The CDR3 covers 22 residues. Between the trimmed V and J ends, which lost 0 bases and 7 bases, there was a span of 31 bases. Through a sample-barcoded 5' primer and a J-beta primer mix, a second PCR was run for roughly 7 to 12 cycles. MiXCR, applied by TCRdb to the 5' RACE reads, yields one record per CDR3 protein. The repertoire holds over 600,000 distinct CDR3 sequences, with around 38% as singletons. About this clonotype itself: The antigen remains undetermined.

The sample taken for sequencing was blood. The chain joins TRBV4-3 to TRBJ1-6; the D gene is possibly TRBD1 (5 bases). The receptor was isolated from a man of 80 years or more in good health. The CDR3 loop reads CASSQDSVLVRGGRGRNSPLHF. The CDR3 coding sequence is TGCGCCAGCAGCCAAGATTCGGTCTTAGTTCGGGGGGGTAGGGGTCGAAATTCACCCCTCCACTTT.